Below are 6 T cell receptor beta chains sequenced from a single sample in a study of shared clonotypes between healthy human individuals. TCRdb keeps only in-frame clones here, not all; method: immunoSEQ multiplex PCR. Of roughly 2.5 million clones detected, around nine tenths appear once; the ten largest clones hold roughly 0.14%. Sequences were obtained from naive CD4+ T cells sorted from blood. Subset noted: CD45RA+ positively selected. All receptors come from a man younger than 35 in good health.

The chain links TRBV6-1 to TRBJ1-1; D unresolved. V dropped 4 bases and J dropped 2 bases, with 8 bases sitting between them. The CDR3 contains 13 residues. Germline loops: CDR1 MNHNS, CDR2 SASEGT. CDR3 nucleotide sequence: TGTGCCAGCAGTGCTTGGGCTAACACTGAAGCTTTCTTT. This encodes CASSAWANTEAFF.

The V and J genes are TRBV28 and TRBJ2-1; 7 bases line up with TRBD1. CDR3 size: 17 residues. Germline assignment: CDR1 MDHEN and CDR2 SYDVKM. V trimming: 3 bases; J trimming: 0 bases; junction bases outside the gene matches: 8. The DNA of the CDR3 is TGTGCCAGCAGTTTTCGCCTGACAGGGAGCTCCTACAATGAGCAGTTCTTC. Amino acids: CASSFRLTGSSYNEQFF. Filled out from reference TRBV28 and TRBJ2-1, the complete variable domain reads DVKVTQSSRYLVKRTGEKVFLECVQDMDHENMFWYRQDPGLGLRLIYFSYDVKMKEKGDIPEGYSVSREKKERFSLILESASTNQTSMYLCASSFRLTGSSYNEQFFGPGTRLTVL.

The chain is built from TRBV4-2 and TRBJ2-3, with 11 positions matching TRBD2. Trimming removed 0 bases from V and 9 bases from J; junction bases left unmatched: 11. The germline CDR1 and CDR2 sequences are LGHNA and YNFKEQ. The CDR3 has 17 amino acids. CDR3 sequence (DNA): TGTGCCAGCAGCCAAGATCTTAGCGGGGGGGCTGCAGGGACGCAGTATTTT. Its translation is CASSQDLSGGAAGTQYF.

The chain employs TRBV5-6 and TRBJ1-2; 9 nucleotides match TRBD1. Per germline, CDR1 SGHDT and CDR2 YYEEEE. V trimming: 1 base; J trimming: 6 bases; junction bases outside the gene matches: 16. This CDR3 spans 18 amino acids. As DNA, the CDR3 is TGTGCCAGCAGCTTGTCGTCGAGCAACAGGGGGCTGAGTGATGGCTACACCTTC. This gives the protein CASSLSSSNRGLSDGYTF. Using reference TRBV5-6 and TRBJ1-2 for the parts outside the CDR3, the full variable domain is DAGVTQSPTHLIKTRGQQVTLRCSPKSGHDTVSWYQQALGQGPQFIFQYYEEEERQRGNFPDRFSGHQFPNYSSELNVNALLLGDSALYLCASSLSSSNRGLSDGYTFGSGTRLTVV.

V and J are TRBV2 and TRBJ2-1; 11 bases are shared with TRBD2. The ends lost 5 bases at V and 13 bases at J; junction bases unmatched: 4. The germline V gene encodes CDR1 SNHLY and CDR2 FYNNEI. There are 12 residues in the CDR3. CDR3 coding DNA: TGTGCCAGCAGTTTAGCGGGGGGGCGTCAGTTCTTC. This translates into CASSLAGGRQFF.

The chain has TRBV5-1 and TRBJ2-3, with D possibly matching TRBD2 (6 bases). The germline V gene encodes CDR1 SGHRS and CDR2 YFSETQ. The CDR3 loop spans 12 amino acids. V was cut by 7 bases and J by 2 bases, with 8 bases left in between. The CDR3 DNA follows: TGCGCCAGCTGGGACTCCACAGATACGCAGTATTTT. Translated: CASWDSTDTQYF.